The 15 T cell receptor beta chains below all came from one sample that was sequenced in a study of cytomegalovirus exposure and HLA in healthy donors. PCR employed 60 Vbeta and 13 Jbeta primers. Some clones are missing from TCRdb's copy, which holds only in-frame ones; the method was immunoSEQ multiplex PCR. The sample records roughly 190,000 clones, 60% to 80% being singletons. The sample taken for sequencing was PBMCs. Every receptor here comes from a woman under 40 in good health and CMV-seropositive.

V usage is TRBV4-1 and J usage is TRBJ1-5, with D perhaps TRBD1 (6 bases). The CDR3 is 16 residues long. The germline gives CDR1 MGHRA, CDR2 YSYEKL. Between the trimmed V and J ends, which lost 1 base and 5 bases, there was a span of 15 bases. CDR3 sequence reads: CASSQGRGARDQPQHF. CDR3 DNA: TGCGCCAGCAGCCAAGGTCGGGGGGCAAGGGATCAGCCCCAGCATTTT.

The chain employs TRBV6-5 and TRBJ2-7, with 7 bases that match TRBD2. V was pared by 6 bases and J by 3 bases, with 8 bases of the junction left unmatched. Germline CDR1 is MNHEY and CDR2 is SVGAGI. The CDR3 spans 14 residues. The DNA for the CDR3 is TGTGCCAGCAGAGCGGGACTAACCTTCTACGAGCAGTACTTC. This codes for CASRAGLTFYEQYF.

Only one count was recorded for this clone. The genes are TRBV29-1 and TRBJ1-2; 10 bases agree with TRBD1. V was pared by 2 bases and J by 7 bases, with 4 bases of the junction left unmatched. Germline CDR1 and CDR2: SQVTM and ANQGSEA. The CDR3 sequence is 13 residues long. CDR3 residues: CSVELGQGPGYTF. CDR3 nucleotide sequence: TGCAGCGTTGAATTGGGACAGGGGCCTGGCTACACCTTC.

The rearrangement uses TRBV28 and TRBJ2-7; tentative D call: TRBD1 (6 bases). CDR3 length: 16 amino acids. V lost 6 bases and J 0 bases, leaving 18 bases between the germline ends. CDR1 is MDHEN and CDR2 is SYDVKM in the germline V gene. CDR3 loop: CASSSVRGQHSYEQYF. The DNA for the CDR3 is TGTGCCAGCAGCTCCGTCCGCGGACAGCACTCCTACGAGCAGTACTTC.

A few counts support this clone. The CDR3 reads CASSQSGNTEAFF. DNA of the CDR3: TGTGCCAGCAGCCAATCGGGGAACACTGAAGCTTTCTTT. The V gene is TRBV7-9, the J gene TRBJ1-1, with D unclear. V dropped 5 bases and J dropped 1 base, with 8 bases sitting between them. In germline, CDR1 is SEHNR, CDR2 FQNEAQ (reference sequence). The CDR3 runs to 13 residues.

The V call is TRBV4-1, the J call TRBJ2-3, with 12 positions matching TRBD2. V shed 8 bases, J shed 5 bases, and the junction held 14 bases outside the gene matches. The CDR3 extends over 17 amino acids. Germline V CDR1 and CDR2: MGHRA, YSYEKL. The CDR3 DNA reads as TGCGCCAGCTCCAGTACACCGACTAGCGGGAGAGTAGATACGCAGTATTTT. Protein sequence: CASSSTPTSGRVDTQYF.

The chain joins TRBV2 to TRBJ1-5; TRBD1 aligns across 7 bases. The germline V gene has CDR1 SNHLY and CDR2 FYNNEI. The CDR3 has 15 amino acids. J gave up 4 bases and V 3 bases, and 6 bases lay outside the gene matches. CDR3 protein: CASSDEGGGNQPQHF. The CDR3 DNA follows: TGTGCCAGCAGTGACGAAGGGGGCGGGAATCAGCCCCAGCATTTT. Full variable domain (remainder filled in from reference TRBV2 and TRBJ1-5): EPEVTQTPSHQVTQMGQEVILRCVPISNHLYFYWYRQILGQKVEFLVSFYNNEISEKSEIFDDQFSVERPDGSNFTLKIRSTKLEDSAMYFCASSDEGGGNQPQHFGDGTRLSIL.

The rearrangement uses TRBV27 and TRBJ2-2, with 13 bases identical to TRBD2. Germline CDR1 is MNHEY and CDR2 is SMNVEV (reference sequence). The CDR3 loop spans 17 amino acids. The ends lost 5 bases at V and 4 bases at J; junction bases unmatched: 7. The CDR3 here is CASSPTSGRELTGELFF. The CDR3 DNA follows: TGTGCCAGCAGTCCTACTAGCGGGAGGGAGCTCACCGGGGAGCTGTTTTTT.

This clone has only a few counts. The rearrangement joins TRBV28 to TRBJ2-2, with 7 bases that match TRBD1. Germline V gives CDR1 MDHEN, CDR2 SYDVKM. The CDR3 sequence is 14 residues long. Trimming removed 3 bases from V and 6 bases from J; junction bases left unmatched: 4. DNA of the CDR3: TGTGCCAGCAGTTTTGGGCAGGGGGCCGGGGAGCTGTTTTTT. Translated: CASSFGQGAGELFF.

This chain connects TRBV7-6 to TRBJ2-2; a weak D match, TRBD2 (5 bases). CDR3 length equals 15 residues. CDR1 and CDR2 from the germline V gene are SGHVS and FNYEAQ. Trimming pared 5 bases from V and 1 base from J, leaving 11 bases between. CDR3 coding DNA: TGTGCCAGCAGCCCGCGGACTGGGAACACCGGGGAGCTGTTTTTT. Protein product: CASSPRTGNTGELFF.

The chain employs TRBV7-9 and TRBJ2-7, with TRBD1 identical over 9 bases. This CDR3 is 14 amino acids long. Germline assignment: CDR1 SEHNR and CDR2 FQNEAQ (reference sequence). J lost 7 bases, V lost 3 bases, and 7 bases had no gene match. CDR3 protein: CASSLGPGQGEQYF. The CDR3 DNA is TGTGCCAGCAGCTTGGGCCCGGGACAGGGTGAGCAGTACTTC.

The rearrangement joins TRBV5-1 to TRBJ2-1; the match to TRBD2 covers 11 bases. The CDR3 is 14 amino acids. From germline, CDR1 is SGHRS and CDR2 YFSETQ. Trimming removed 7 bases from V and 6 bases from J; junction bases left unmatched: 6. For the CDR3, the DNA is TGCGCCAGCGCTGGACTAGCGGGTTTCAATGAGCAGTTCTTC. Protein sequence: CASAGLAGFNEQFF.

The genes are TRBV18 and TRBJ2-7; TRBD2 is a possible D gene (6 bases). The V end lost 4 bases, the J end lost 6 bases, and 19 bases lay between the germline ends. Germline CDR1 is KGHSH and CDR2 is LQKENI. This CDR3 contains 15 residues. CDR3 region: CASSLRVGEEGEQYF. In nucleotides, the CDR3 is TGTGCCAGCTCACTGCGAGTGGGGGAGGAGGGCGAGCAGTACTTC.

In DNA, the CDR3 is TGTGCCAGCAGCTCCGGGACTAGTCGTTACAATGAGCAGTTCTTC. This translates into CASSSGTSRYNEQFF. The rearrangement uses TRBV5-4 and TRBJ2-1; 8 bases align to TRBD2. Germline V gene sequence: CDR1 SGHNT, CDR2 YYREEE (reference sequence). Trimming cost V 3 bases and J 4 bases; bases outside gene matches: 6. The CDR3 is 15 residues long.

The gene calls are TRBV11-2 and TRBJ1-3; 9 bases are shared with TRBD1. Per germline, CDR1 SGHAT and CDR2 FQNNGV. The CDR3 has 17 residues. Trimming took 4 bases from V and 4 from J; bases not matched to a gene: 11. This chain's CDR3 is CASSSTKGQGKGNTIYF. CDR3 nucleotide sequence: TGTGCCAGCAGCTCAACTAAGGGACAGGGAAAGGGAAACACCATATATTTT.